This section outlines one T cell receptor (beta chain) sequence together with its context. This sample was taken from a study of blood T cell repertoires in COVID-19. Overall study: Spain, Italy and the United States supplied samples that represented acute and convalescent COVID-19. Sample material is recorded as cDNA or gDNA derived from T cells, B-cell-depleted T cells, or PBMCs.

As originally analysed: The authors estimated nucleated cell counts from reference gene primer amplification. Profiled with immunoSEQ multiplex PCR; TCRdb holds only in-frame clones, not every one. The V and J calls and clone size come from that table; D and trimming were worked out from the DNA. This sample has around 220,000 clones, with approximately 86% found just once. The sequence came from a man aged 18-30 years with active or convalescent COVID-19. Sequencing was carried out using peripheral blood.

The CDR3 bases are TGTGCCAGCATGCTGGGGGCGCGCGATGAGCAGTTCTTC. Residues: CASMLGARDEQFF. V usage is TRBV7-2 and J usage is TRBJ2-1, with TRBD1 as a possible D gene (6 bases). The CDR3 sequence is 13 residues long. V shed 7 bases and J shed 8 bases, with 15 bases lying between them. Germline-derived CDR1 and CDR2 are SGHTA and FQGNSA.